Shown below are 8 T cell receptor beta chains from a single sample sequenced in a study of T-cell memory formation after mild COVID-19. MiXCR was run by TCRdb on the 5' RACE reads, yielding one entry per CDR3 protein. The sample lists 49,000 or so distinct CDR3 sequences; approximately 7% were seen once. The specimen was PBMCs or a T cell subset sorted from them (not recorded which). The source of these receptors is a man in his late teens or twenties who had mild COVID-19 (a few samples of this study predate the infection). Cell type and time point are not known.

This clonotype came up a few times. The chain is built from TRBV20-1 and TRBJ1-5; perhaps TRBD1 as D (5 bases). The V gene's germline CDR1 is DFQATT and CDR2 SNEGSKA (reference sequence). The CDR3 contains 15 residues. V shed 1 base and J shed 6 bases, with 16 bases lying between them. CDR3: CSARVRGTRSQPQHF. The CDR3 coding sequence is TGCAGTGCTAGAGTCCGGGGCACGAGGTCTCAGCCCCAGCATTTT.

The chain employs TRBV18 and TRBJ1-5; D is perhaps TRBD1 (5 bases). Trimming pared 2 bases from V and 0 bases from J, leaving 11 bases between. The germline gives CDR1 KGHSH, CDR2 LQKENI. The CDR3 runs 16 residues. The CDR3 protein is CASSPGDLYSNQPQHF. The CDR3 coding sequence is TGTGCCAGCTCACCAGGGGACCTTTATAGCAATCAGCCCCAGCATTTT.

The CDR3 reads CSVGYTGGVEKLFF. Here the CDR3 DNA reads TGCAGCGTGGGATACACAGGGGGAGTTGAAAAACTGTTTTTT. This sequence joins TRBV29-1 and TRBJ1-4, with 8 bases lining up with TRBD1. The V gene end was trimmed by 6 bases and the J gene end by 7 bases; junction bases not matched to a gene: 10. The CDR3 contains 14 residues. CDR1 and CDR2 from the germline V gene are SQVTM and ANQGSEA.

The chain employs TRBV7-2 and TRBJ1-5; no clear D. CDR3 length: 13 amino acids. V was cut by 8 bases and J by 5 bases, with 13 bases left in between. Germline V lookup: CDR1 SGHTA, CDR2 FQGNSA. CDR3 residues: CASAPIWDQPQHF. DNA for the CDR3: TGTGCCAGCGCCCCCATTTGGGATCAGCCCCAGCATTTT.

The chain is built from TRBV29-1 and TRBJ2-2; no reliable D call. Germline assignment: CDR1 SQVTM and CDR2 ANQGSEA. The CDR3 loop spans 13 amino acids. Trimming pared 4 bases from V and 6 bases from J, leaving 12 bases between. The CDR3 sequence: CSVAKQESGELFF. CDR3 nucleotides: TGCAGCGTTGCCAAACAAGAGTCCGGGGAGCTGTTTTTT.

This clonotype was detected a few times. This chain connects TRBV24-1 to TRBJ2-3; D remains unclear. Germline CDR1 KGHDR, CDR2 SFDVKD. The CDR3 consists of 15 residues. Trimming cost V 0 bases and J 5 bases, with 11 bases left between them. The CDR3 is CATSDLPGYGDTQYF. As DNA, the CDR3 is TGTGCCACCAGTGATTTGCCCGGGTATGGAGATACGCAGTATTTT.

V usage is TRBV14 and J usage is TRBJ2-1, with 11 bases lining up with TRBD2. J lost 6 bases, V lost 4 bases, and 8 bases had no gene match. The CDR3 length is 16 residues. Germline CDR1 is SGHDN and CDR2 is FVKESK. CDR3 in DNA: TGTGCCAGCAGCCGAGGGTTACTAGCGGGGGCCAATGAGCAGTTCTTC. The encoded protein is CASSRGLLAGANEQFF.

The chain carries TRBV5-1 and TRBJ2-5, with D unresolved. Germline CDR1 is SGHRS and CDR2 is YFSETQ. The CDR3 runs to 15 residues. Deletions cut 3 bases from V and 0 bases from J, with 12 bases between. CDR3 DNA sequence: TGCGCCAGCAGCTCCACTTTCCTAGACCAAGAGACCCAGTACTTC. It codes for CASSSTFLDQETQYF.